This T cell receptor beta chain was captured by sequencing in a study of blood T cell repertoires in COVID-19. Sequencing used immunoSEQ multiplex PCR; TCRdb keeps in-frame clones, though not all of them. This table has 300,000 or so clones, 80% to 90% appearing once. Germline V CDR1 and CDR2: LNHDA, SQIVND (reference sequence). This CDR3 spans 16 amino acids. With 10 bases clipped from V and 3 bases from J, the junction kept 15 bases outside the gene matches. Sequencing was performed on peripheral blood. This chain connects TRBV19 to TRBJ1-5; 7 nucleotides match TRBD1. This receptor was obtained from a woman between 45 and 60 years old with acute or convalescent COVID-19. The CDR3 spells CATEQGPGQYNQPQHF. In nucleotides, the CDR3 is TGTGCCACCGAGCAGGGACCGGGACAGTACAATCAGCCCCAGCATTTT.